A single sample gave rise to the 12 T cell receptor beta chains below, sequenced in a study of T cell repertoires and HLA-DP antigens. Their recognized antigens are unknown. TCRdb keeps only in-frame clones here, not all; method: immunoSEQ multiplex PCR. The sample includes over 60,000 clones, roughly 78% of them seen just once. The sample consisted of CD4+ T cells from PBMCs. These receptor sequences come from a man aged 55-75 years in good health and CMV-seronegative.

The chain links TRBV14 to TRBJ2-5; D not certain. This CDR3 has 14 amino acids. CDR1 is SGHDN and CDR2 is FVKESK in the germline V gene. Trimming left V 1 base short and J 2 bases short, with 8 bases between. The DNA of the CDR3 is TGTGCCAGCAGCCAAGGGGGTGTTCAAGAGACCCAGTACTTC. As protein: CASSQGGVQETQYF.

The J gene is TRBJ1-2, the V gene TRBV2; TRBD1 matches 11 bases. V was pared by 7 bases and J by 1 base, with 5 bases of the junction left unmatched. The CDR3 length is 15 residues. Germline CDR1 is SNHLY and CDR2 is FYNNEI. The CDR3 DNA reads TGTGCCAGCACTAGGGACAGGGGGGGTAACTATGGCTACACCTTC. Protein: CASTRDRGGNYGYTF.

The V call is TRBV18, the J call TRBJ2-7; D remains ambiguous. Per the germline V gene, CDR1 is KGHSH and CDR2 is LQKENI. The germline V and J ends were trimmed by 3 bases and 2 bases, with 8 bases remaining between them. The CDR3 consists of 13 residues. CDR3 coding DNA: TGTGCCAGCTCACCCCAAGCAACCTACGAGCAGTACTTC. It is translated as CASSPQATYEQYF.

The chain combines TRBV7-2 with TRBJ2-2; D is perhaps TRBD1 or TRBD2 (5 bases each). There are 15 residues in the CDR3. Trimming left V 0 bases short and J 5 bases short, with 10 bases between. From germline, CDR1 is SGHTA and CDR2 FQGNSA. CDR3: CASSLAGVETGELFF. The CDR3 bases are TGTGCCAGCAGCTTAGCGGGGGTCGAGACCGGGGAGCTGTTTTTT.

CDR3 amino acids: CAWSVGTGVMWNTEAFF. In DNA form, the CDR3 reads TGTGCCTGGAGTGTAGGGACAGGGGTCATGTGGAACACTGAAGCTTTCTTT. The chain couples TRBV30 to TRBJ1-1; 10 bases are shared with TRBD1. The germline V gene has CDR1 GTSNPN and CDR2 SVGIG (reference sequence). CDR3 size: 17 residues. V was pared by 0 bases and J by 1 base, with 8 bases of the junction left unmatched.

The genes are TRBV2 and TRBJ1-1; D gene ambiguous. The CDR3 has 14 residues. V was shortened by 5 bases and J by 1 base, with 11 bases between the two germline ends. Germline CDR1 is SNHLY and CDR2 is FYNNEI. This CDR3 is CASSPQWENTEAFF. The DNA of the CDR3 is TGTGCCAGCAGTCCCCAGTGGGAGAACACTGAAGCTTTCTTT.

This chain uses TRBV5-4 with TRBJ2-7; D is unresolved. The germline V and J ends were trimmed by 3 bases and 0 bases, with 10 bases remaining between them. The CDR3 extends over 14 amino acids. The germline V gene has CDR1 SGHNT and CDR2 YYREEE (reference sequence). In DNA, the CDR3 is TGTGCCAGCAGCTGGAGCCCAGACTCCTACGAGCAGTACGTC. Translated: CASSWSPDSYEQYV.

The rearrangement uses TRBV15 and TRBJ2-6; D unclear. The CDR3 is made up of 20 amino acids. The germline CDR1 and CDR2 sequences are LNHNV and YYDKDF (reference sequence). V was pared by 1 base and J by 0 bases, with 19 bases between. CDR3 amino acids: CATSRGSWGTHGSGANVLTF. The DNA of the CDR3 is TGTGCCACCAGCAGAGGCTCTTGGGGAACCCATGGCTCTGGGGCCAACGTCCTGACTTTC.

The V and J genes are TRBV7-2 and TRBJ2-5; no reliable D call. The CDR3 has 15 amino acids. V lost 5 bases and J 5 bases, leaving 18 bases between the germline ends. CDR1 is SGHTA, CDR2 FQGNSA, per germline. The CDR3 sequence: CASSPILPLGETQYF. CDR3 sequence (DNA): TGTGCCAGCAGCCCCATATTGCCGTTAGGGGAGACCCAGTACTTC.

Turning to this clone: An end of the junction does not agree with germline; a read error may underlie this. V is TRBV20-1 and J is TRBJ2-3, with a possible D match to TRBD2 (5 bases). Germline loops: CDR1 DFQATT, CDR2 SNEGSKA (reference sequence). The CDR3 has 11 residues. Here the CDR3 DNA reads TGCAGTGCTATCAATGAGGGATCAAAGGTATTT. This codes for CSAINEGSKVF.

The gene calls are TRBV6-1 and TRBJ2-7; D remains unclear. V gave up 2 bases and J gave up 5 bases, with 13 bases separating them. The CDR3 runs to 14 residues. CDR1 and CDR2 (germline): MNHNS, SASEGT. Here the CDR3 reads CASSERTSFDEQYV. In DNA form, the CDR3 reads TGTGCCAGCAGTGAAAGAACGTCCTTTGACGAGCAGTACGTC.

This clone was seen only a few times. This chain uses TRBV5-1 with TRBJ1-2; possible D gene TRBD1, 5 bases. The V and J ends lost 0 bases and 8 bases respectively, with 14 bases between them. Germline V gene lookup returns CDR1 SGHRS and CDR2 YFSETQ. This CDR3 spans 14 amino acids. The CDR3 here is CASSLAPGGWGYTF. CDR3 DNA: TGCGCCAGCAGCTTGGCCCCGGGGGGATGGGGCTACACCTTC.